This TCR beta chain stems from a study of regulatory T cells in long-lasting Graves disease. Construction of TCR beta libraries relied on iRepertoire HTBI primers and on Arm-PCR targeting CDR3 regions. MiXCR, applied by TCRdb to the multiplex PCR reads, yields one record per CDR3 protein. The sample contains about 530,000 distinct CDR3 sequences, about 16% of which appear only once. The CDR3 length is 12 residues. V was pared by 6 bases and J by 0 bases, with 8 bases between. Germline V gene sequence: CDR1 SQVTM, CDR2 ANQGSEA. Sample time point: newly diagnosed GD, antithyroid drugs for less than 3 months. TCR sequences were obtained from RNA taken from PBMCs. Patients hailed from an endocrinology department in Xi'an, China. This clonotype was picked up many times. Its antigen is unknown. Study-level findings and limits: The sample size was small, and this may have reduced accuracy.

A further study also used this sample, focusing on T cells in Graves' hyperthyroidism and ophthalmopathy.

The sequenced sample was peripheral blood mononuclear cells (PBMCs), obtained at new diagnosis, from a patient treated with antithyroid drugs. This receptor was taken from a woman aged 40-65 years with Graves disease. The genes are TRBV29-1 and TRBJ1-1, with D unclear. In nucleotides, the CDR3 is TGCAGCGTACTACACCTGAACACTGAAGCTTTCTTT. Amino acids: CSVLHLNTEAFF.